These T cell receptor beta chains were read from a single sample in a study of naive and memory T cell subsets. MiXCR was run by TCRdb on the UMI-ligation and nested PCR reads, yielding one entry per CDR3 protein. The sample contains 130,000 to 150,000 distinct CDR3 sequences, about 15% of which appear only once. Sequenced sample: naive CD4+ T cells from blood. The receptor source for this set is a human donor in good health. Both conserved end residues are part of each CDR3. Each record gives: D gene, clone size, V gene, J gene, CDR3 protein, CDR3 DNA. The D gene is left open where the match is weak. A clone size is listed for some rows: how often the clone was seen (once, few, many), or a class if it is expanded.

D: TRBD1
size: few
V: TRBV29-1
J: TRBJ2-6
CDR3: CSVRGYSGSGANVLTF
DNA: TGCAGCGTCAGGGGGTACAGTGGCTCTGGGGCCAACGTCCTGACTTTC

D: NA
size: NA
V: TRBV28
J: TRBJ2-6
CDR3: CASSPLQGTFYVLTF
DNA: TGTGCCAGCAGTCCTTTACAGGGGACTTTCTACGTCCTGACTTTC

D: NA
size: NA
V: TRBV27
J: TRBJ2-3
CDR3: CASSNGRAQTDTQYF
DNA: TGTGCCAGCAGTAACGGGCGGGCCCAAACGGATACGCAGTATTTT

D: TRBD2
size: NA
V: TRBV24-1
J: TRBJ2-5
CDR3: CATGPSGTSRPETQYF
DNA: TGTGCCACCGGGCCTTCCGGGACTAGCCGGCCGGAGACCCAGTACTTC

D: NA
size: NA
V: TRBV28
J: TRBJ2-6
CDR3: CASASSRILTF
DNA: TGTGCCAGCGCGTCCTCGAGAATCCTGACTTTC

D: NA
size: few
V: TRBV6-5
J: TRBJ2-7
CDR3: CASSARAVIKPQGHEQYF
DNA: TGTGCCAGCAGTGCCCGAGCAGTGATTAAGCCCCAGGGTCACGAGCAGTACTTC

D: NA
size: NA
V: TRBV18
J: TRBJ1-1
CDR3: CASSLQDSFNTEAFF
DNA: TGTGCCAGCTCACTACAGGACAGCTTTAACACTGAAGCTTTCTTT

D: NA
size: NA
V: TRBV6-2/TRBV6-3
J: TRBJ2-1
CDR3: CASSPGYGEQFF
DNA: TGTGCCAGCAGCCCGGGATATGGTGAGCAGTTCTTC

D: NA
size: NA
V: TRBV15
J: TRBJ1-6
CDR3: CATSRPPAGSNSPLHF
DNA: TGTGCCACCAGCAGACCTCCGGCAGGGTCGAATTCACCCCTCCACTTT

D: TRBD2
size: NA
V: TRBV6-2/TRBV6-3
J: TRBJ2-1
CDR3: CASSYWGLAGTYNEQFF
DNA: TGTGCCAGCAGTTACTGGGGACTAGCGGGAACATACAATGAGCAGTTCTTC

D: TRBD2
size: NA
V: TRBV7-3
J: TRBJ2-1
CDR3: CASSQEGGAYNEQFF
DNA: TGTGCCAGCAGCCAGGAGGGAGGGGCCTACAATGAGCAGTTCTTC

D: NA
size: few
V: TRBV14
J: TRBJ2-7
CDR3: CASSRGAHYEQYF
DNA: TGTGCCAGCAGCCGGGGGGCGCACTACGAGCAGTACTTC

D: NA
size: few
V: TRBV12-3/TRBV12-4
J: TRBJ1-1
CDR3: CASSLAQTDGNTEAFF
DNA: TGTGCCAGCAGTTTAGCCCAAACGGACGGGAACACTGAAGCTTTCTTT

D: NA
size: few
V: TRBV12-3/TRBV12-4
J: TRBJ2-7
CDR3: CASSLEAGVAYEQYF
DNA: TGTGCCAGCAGTTTAGAAGCAGGGGTTGCCTACGAGCAGTACTTC

D: TRBD1
size: NA
V: TRBV28
J: TRBJ1-4
CDR3: CASTGQCNEKLFF
DNA: TGTGCCAGCACGGGACAGTGTAATGAAAAACTGTTTTTT

D: NA
size: NA
V: TRBV7-3
J: TRBJ2-7
CDR3: CASSLGSRGSYEQYF
DNA: TGTGCCAGCAGCTTAGGAAGTCGGGGGTCCTACGAGCAGTACTTC

D: NA
size: few
V: TRBV6-5
J: TRBJ1-1
CDR3: CASTEGGQSTEAFF
DNA: TGTGCCAGCACCGAAGGAGGGCAGAGCACTGAAGCTTTCTTT

D: NA
size: few
V: TRBV5-4
J: TRBJ2-3
CDR3: CASQDRLLTDTQYF
DNA: TGTGCCAGCCAAGACAGACTCCTCACAGATACGCAGTATTTT

D: TRBD2
size: NA
V: TRBV13
J: TRBJ2-7
CDR3: CASSLNPAGAGTSYEQYF
DNA: TGTGCCAGCAGCTTAAATCCAGCGGGAGCAGGTACCTCCTACGAGCAGTACTTC

D: NA
size: many
V: TRBV15
J: TRBJ2-3
CDR3: CATSREGGSMGTQYF
DNA: TGTGCCACCAGCAGAGAAGGGGGGAGCATGGGTACGCAGTATTTT

D: NA
size: few
V: TRBV6-6
J: TRBJ2-6
CDR3: CASVGSGANVLTF
DNA: TGTGCCAGCGTGGGCTCTGGGGCCAACGTCCTGACTTTC

D: TRBD1
size: few
V: TRBV6-2/TRBV6-3
J: TRBJ1-5
CDR3: CASGHRQGQGDSQPQHF
DNA: TGTGCCAGCGGTCACCGACAGGGGCAAGGGGATTCCCAGCCCCAGCATTTT

D: NA
size: NA
V: TRBV5-1
J: TRBJ2-2
CDR3: CASSGGGQPNTGELFF
DNA: TGCGCCAGCAGCGGAGGGGGACAACCGAACACCGGGGAGCTGTTTTTT

D: NA
size: many
V: TRBV29-1
J: TRBJ2-2
CDR3: CSVGLNTGELFF
DNA: TGCAGCGTTGGCCTGAACACCGGGGAGCTGTTTTTT

D: NA
size: NA
V: TRBV5-4
J: TRBJ2-3
CDR3: CASSPDVSSTDTQYF
DNA: TGTGCCAGCAGCCCGGACGTCAGCAGCACAGATACGCAGTATTTT

D: TRBD2
size: few
V: TRBV4-2
J: TRBJ2-3
CDR3: CASSQEPGAGRSTDTQYF
DNA: TGTGCCAGCAGCCAAGAGCCGGGAGCGGGGAGGAGCACAGATACGCAGTATTTT

D: NA
size: NA
V: TRBV12-3/TRBV12-4
J: TRBJ1-1
CDR3: CASSFGRATRNTEAFF
DNA: TGTGCCAGCAGTTTCGGAAGGGCCACTCGGAACACTGAAGCTTTCTTT

D: TRBD1
size: NA
V: TRBV6-5
J: TRBJ1-1
CDR3: CASRSDRVGTEAFF
DNA: TGTGCCAGCAGATCCGACAGGGTTGGCACTGAAGCTTTCTTT

D: TRBD2
size: many
V: TRBV2
J: TRBJ2-3
CDR3: CASASGTHSTDTQYF
DNA: TGTGCCAGCGCTAGCGGGACCCATAGCACAGATACGCAGTATTTT

D: NA
size: NA
V: TRBV24-1
J: TRBJ2-7
CDR3: CATSGLRGGSYEQYF
DNA: TGTGCCACCAGCGGGCTTAGGGGGGGAAGCTACGAGCAGTACTTC

D: TRBD2
size: many
V: TRBV6-2/TRBV6-3
J: TRBJ2-3
CDR3: CASSLRLAGGPGDTQYF
DNA: TGTGCCAGCAGTCTCCGGCTAGCGGGAGGGCCGGGAGATACGCAGTATTTT

D: NA
size: NA
V: TRBV5-8
J: TRBJ2-7
CDR3: CASRHSGRSYEQYF
DNA: TGTGCCAGCAGACATAGCGGCAGGTCCTACGAGCAGTACTTC

D: TRBD1
size: NA
V: TRBV23-1
J: TRBJ2-5
CDR3: CASSPGQGAGTQYF
DNA: TGCGCCAGCAGTCCGGGACAGGGGGCAGGGACCCAGTACTTC

D: TRBD1
size: NA
V: TRBV10-3
J: TRBJ2-2
CDR3: CAISDRGTTNTGELFF
DNA: TGTGCCATCAGTGACAGGGGGACGACGAACACCGGGGAGCTGTTTTTT

D: NA
size: few
V: TRBV6-2/TRBV6-3
J: TRBJ1-5
CDR3: CASTADRAPLNQPQHF
DNA: TGTGCCAGCACCGCGGACAGAGCCCCACTTAATCAGCCCCAGCATTTT

D: NA
size: NA
V: TRBV6-1
J: TRBJ1-5
CDR3: CASSQSEIYSNQPQHF
DNA: TGTGCCAGCAGTCAATCAGAGATTTATAGCAATCAGCCCCAGCATTTT

D: TRBD2
size: few
V: TRBV4-1
J: TRBJ2-1
CDR3: CASSLRTSGSRTYNEQFF
DNA: TGCGCCAGCAGCCTCCGGACTAGCGGGAGTAGGACCTACAATGAGCAGTTCTTC

D: TRBD2
size: NA
V: TRBV12-3/TRBV12-4
J: TRBJ2-7
CDR3: CASRASGRGGEQYF
DNA: TGTGCCAGCAGGGCTAGCGGGAGAGGCGGCGAGCAGTACTTC

D: TRBD2
size: few
V: TRBV11-2
J: TRBJ2-1
CDR3: CASSASGRTYNEQFF
DNA: TGTGCCAGCAGCGCAAGCGGGAGGACCTACAATGAGCAGTTCTTC

D: NA
size: once
V: TRBV20-1
J: TRBJ2-2
CDR3: CSARPGHAKANTGELFF
DNA: TGCAGTGCTCGACCGGGCCACGCGAAAGCGAACACCGGGGAGCTGTTTTTT

D: TRBD1
size: few
V: TRBV29-1
J: TRBJ2-7
CDR3: CSVGGRGTASYEQYF
DNA: TGCAGCGTTGGGGGCCGAGGGACAGCCTCCTACGAGCAGTACTTC

D: TRBD1
size: NA
V: TRBV20-1
J: TRBJ1-6
CDR3: CSAREGGRDSPLHF
DNA: TGCAGTGCTAGAGAAGGGGGCAGGGATTCACCCCTCCACTTT

D: NA
size: few
V: TRBV6-2/TRBV6-3
J: TRBJ2-7
CDR3: CASKSSGQGDYEQYF
DNA: TGTGCCAGCAAGTCCTCCGGGCAGGGCGACTACGAGCAGTACTTC

D: NA
size: few
V: TRBV28
J: TRBJ2-2
CDR3: CASSSDSYGELFF
DNA: TGTGCCAGCAGTTCCGACTCTTACGGGGAGCTGTTTTTT

D: TRBD1
size: NA
V: TRBV16
J: TRBJ1-5
CDR3: CASSPGTDLNQPQHF
DNA: TGTGCCAGCAGCCCCGGGACAGATCTTAATCAGCCCCAGCATTTT

D: TRBD2
size: NA
V: TRBV12-3/TRBV12-4
J: TRBJ2-7
CDR3: CASRMELAGLYEQYF
DNA: TGTGCCAGCAGAATGGAGCTAGCGGGTCTCTACGAGCAGTACTTC

D: NA
size: NA
V: TRBV4-2
J: TRBJ2-2
CDR3: CASSHNQPLKTGELFF
DNA: TGTGCCAGCAGCCACAATCAACCCCTTAAAACCGGGGAGCTGTTTTTT

D: TRBD1
size: many
V: TRBV12-3/TRBV12-4
J: TRBJ1-5
CDR3: CASRPGGWNQPQHF
DNA: TGTGCCAGCAGGCCAGGGGGATGGAATCAGCCCCAGCATTTT

D: TRBD2
size: NA
V: TRBV28
J: TRBJ2-7
CDR3: CVSSSPPSGGDYEQYF
DNA: TGTGTCAGCAGTTCCCCCCCTAGCGGAGGAGACTACGAGCAGTACTTC

D: NA
size: few
V: TRBV28
J: TRBJ1-5
CDR3: CASTLPGQPQHF
DNA: TGTGCCAGCACCCTCCCGGGTCAGCCCCAGCATTTT

D: TRBD1
size: NA
V: TRBV27
J: TRBJ2-7
CDR3: CASSPRDRITDEQYF
DNA: TGTGCCAGCAGTCCCCGGGACAGGATCACTGACGAGCAGTACTTC

D: NA
size: NA
V: TRBV6-1
J: TRBJ2-4
CDR3: CASSDGGSLAKNIQYF
DNA: TGTGCCAGCAGTGATGGGGGCAGCTTAGCCAAAAACATTCAGTACTTC